The 21 T cell receptor beta chains given below trace back to one sample, sequenced in a study of shared clonotypes between healthy human individuals. Only in-frame clones appear in the TCRdb table, and some are missing; sequencing was by immunoSEQ multiplex PCR. This sample has 400,000 to 500,000 clones, with roughly 85% found just once. Sequences were obtained from PBMCs. These receptors all come from a woman in her thirties or forties in good health. Some clones in this sample may be carry-over from other donors' samples.

This clone was detected once. The rearrangement uses TRBV2 and TRBJ2-2; 9 positions match TRBD2. This CDR3 has 20 amino acids. In germline, CDR1 is SNHLY, CDR2 FYNNEI. V shed 3 bases, J shed 5 bases, and the junction held 19 bases outside the gene matches. The CDR3 nucleotides read TGTGCCAGCAGTGATCCGATCCGGGGGTTAGCGGGAGAGGAAACCGGGGAGCTGTTTTTT. Its protein product is CASSDPIRGLAGEETGELFF.

This clone was detected once. V and J are TRBV5-1 and TRBJ2-3, with 11 bases lining up with TRBD2. The ends lost 4 bases at V and 2 bases at J; junction bases unmatched: 12. The CDR3 contains 18 residues. Looked up from germline, CDR1 is SGHRS and CDR2 is YFSETQ. CDR3 in DNA: TGCGCCAGCAGCCCTGGTCCCGGGACTAGCGGACACACAGATACGCAGTATTTT. It codes for CASSPGPGTSGHTDTQYF. Combining the CDR3 with reference TRBV5-1 and TRBJ2-3 gives the whole variable domain KAGVTQTPRYLIKTRGQQVTLSCSPISGHRSVSWYQQTPGQGLQFLFEYFSETQRNKGNFPGRFSGRQFSNSRSEMNVSTLELGDSALYLCASSPGPGTSGHTDTQYFGPGTRLTVL.

The V gene is TRBV5-4, the J gene TRBJ2-3; D is undetermined. There are 14 residues in the CDR3. Trimming took off 2 bases at V and 4 bases at J, with 11 bases between the two ends. The germline V gene encodes CDR1 SGHNT and CDR2 YYREEE (reference sequence). The chain's CDR3 is CASSFKVSSDTQYF. CDR3 coding DNA: TGTGCCAGCAGCTTTAAAGTTAGTTCAGATACGCAGTATTTT.

V usage is TRBV2 and J usage is TRBJ2-7; 15 positions match TRBD2. Germline V gene data show CDR1 as SNHLY and CDR2 as FYNNEI. CDR3 length equals 15 residues. Trimming at V came to 6 bases and at J to 4 bases, leaving 4 bases not matched to a gene. CDR3 nucleotide sequence: TGTGCCAGCAGCGGGACTAGCGGGAGGAAGTACGAGCAGTACTTC. It is translated as CASSGTSGRKYEQYF.

A note on this clone: Other DNA sequences within the sample encode an identical CDR3. The chain uses TRBV7-8 and TRBJ1-1, with D unresolved. The CDR3 is made up of 14 amino acids. V lost 1 base and J 1 base, leaving 7 bases between the germline ends. Germline V lookup: CDR1 SGHVS, CDR2 FQNEAQ. CDR3 loop: CASSLVAGNTEAFF. The DNA for the CDR3 is TGTGCCAGCAGCTTAGTGGCAGGGAACACTGAAGCTTTCTTT.

This chain uses TRBV27 with TRBJ2-7, with 10 bases matching TRBD1. Germline CDR1 reads MNHEY; CDR2 reads SMNVEV (reference sequence). This CDR3 is built from 18 residues. The J segment lost 0 bases and the V segment lost 2 bases, leaving 10 bases of the junction unmatched. The CDR3 sequence: CASSLGTGALLSSYEQYF. The CDR3, as DNA: TGTGCCAGCAGTTTAGGGACAGGGGCCTTATTGAGCTCCTACGAGCAGTACTTC.

A few counts support this clone. The gene calls are TRBV5-1 and TRBJ2-2, with D perhaps matching TRBD1 (6 bases). This CDR3 contains 17 residues. The V gene's germline CDR1 is SGHRS and CDR2 YFSETQ. V was shortened by 7 bases and J by 8 bases, with 27 bases between the two germline ends. The CDR3 protein is CASGDQTGVEGGGELFF. CDR3 sequence (DNA): TGCGCCAGCGGAGACCAAACAGGCGTCGAAGGGGGTGGGGAGCTGTTTTTT.

The CDR3 loop reads CATGLAVTDTQYF. CDR3 nucleotides: TGTGCCACCGGACTAGCAGTCACAGATACGCAGTATTTT. The chain recombines TRBV10-3 with TRBJ2-3; TRBD2 agrees at 8 bases. CDR3 size: 13 residues. The V gene end was trimmed by 10 bases and the J gene end by 2 bases; junction bases not matched to a gene: 5. The germline V gene encodes CDR1 ENHRY and CDR2 SYGVKD.

The chain uses TRBV19 and TRBJ1-4; D unresolved. The CDR3 is made up of 15 amino acids. V was clipped by 3 bases and J by 8 bases, with 16 bases between them. Germline CDR1 and CDR2: LNHDA and SQIVND (reference sequence). In DNA, the CDR3 is TGTGCCAGTAGTATGAGCGCGGGGATCGGGGAAAAACTGTTTTTT. Translated: CASSMSAGIGEKLFF.

As for this clone: The same CDR3 can be traced to other DNA sequences in this sample. The gene calls are TRBV7-2 and TRBJ2-1; TRBD2 might be the D (7 bases). This CDR3 contains 13 residues. The germline V gene encodes CDR1 SGHTA and CDR2 FQGNSA. The ends were cut back, 1 base at V and 7 bases at J, with 8 bases in the middle. CDR3 loop: CASSLEGGNEQFF. The DNA for the CDR3 is TGTGCCAGCAGCTTAGAGGGGGGGAATGAGCAGTTCTTC.

The chain joins TRBV5-1 to TRBJ2-7; D gene uncertain. The CDR3 extends over 15 amino acids. V lost 3 bases and J 6 bases, leaving 19 bases between the germline ends. Germline-derived CDR1 and CDR2 are SGHRS and YFSETQ. CDR3 sequence: CASSWDPSGVGEQYF. The DNA for the CDR3 is TGCGCCAGCAGCTGGGATCCCAGTGGGGTAGGCGAGCAGTACTTC.

In its sample, this clone was seen many times. The genes are TRBV4-2 and TRBJ2-6; no clear D gene. V was pared by 0 bases and J by 1 base, with 4 bases between. Germline-derived CDR1 and CDR2 are LGHNA and YNFKEQ. The CDR3 consists of 15 residues. The CDR3 here is CASSQEGSGANVLTF. DNA of the CDR3: TGTGCCAGCAGCCAAGAGGGGTCTGGGGCCAACGTCCTGACTTTC.

The V and J genes are TRBV5-4 and TRBJ1-2; possibly TRBD1 for D (5 bases). The CDR3 is 16 amino acids. The germline gives CDR1 SGHNT, CDR2 YYREEE (reference sequence). The V end was cut by 4 bases, the J end by 4 bases, with 20 bases between. The CDR3 protein is CASSRARDGEFYGYTF. CDR3 nucleotide sequence: TGTGCCAGCAGCAGGGCACGGGACGGCGAATTCTATGGCTACACCTTC.

The chain uses TRBV18 and TRBJ2-6; no clear D. The ends were cut back, 6 bases at V and 0 bases at J, with 15 bases in the middle. Looked up from germline, CDR1 is KGHSH and CDR2 is LQKENI. The CDR3 sequence is 17 residues long. CDR3 sequence (DNA): TGTGCCAGCTCCCCCTGGAAAGACCTCTCTGGGGCCAACGTCCTGACTTTC. Its translation is CASSPWKDLSGANVLTF.

The rearrangement links TRBV7-2 to TRBJ2-5; 9 bases align to TRBD2. The CDR3 has 16 amino acids. Germline loops: CDR1 SGHTA, CDR2 FQGNSA. V lost 5 bases to trimming and J lost 5 bases; unmatched junction nucleotides: 12. The CDR3 DNA reads as TGTGCCAGCAGCCCAGGGGTTAGCGGGAGCGGGGAGACCCAGTACTTC. Amino acids: CASSPGVSGSGETQYF.

The table lists this clone with a few counts. This chain uses TRBV5-1 with TRBJ1-1, with D possibly TRBD1 on 5 matching bases. The CDR3 covers 13 residues. CDR1 and CDR2 (germline): SGHRS, YFSETQ. Between the trimmed V and J ends, which lost 3 bases and 7 bases, there was a span of 13 bases. CDR3 sequence: CASSSTGDLEAFF. DNA for the CDR3: TGCGCCAGCAGCTCTACAGGAGACCTTGAAGCTTTCTTT.

Turning to this clone: The sample holds other DNA sequences that translate to the same CDR3. V usage is TRBV18 and J usage is TRBJ2-1; TRBD2 matches 9 bases. The CDR3 has 14 amino acids. V was clipped by 3 bases and J by 6 bases; unmatched bases: 3. Per the germline V gene, CDR1 is KGHSH and CDR2 is LQKENI. CDR3 residues: CASSPRREGNEQFF. The CDR3 coding sequence is TGTGCCAGCTCACCGAGGCGGGAGGGCAATGAGCAGTTCTTC.

The J gene is TRBJ1-1, the V gene TRBV6-5; D is unresolved. The germline gives CDR1 MNHEY, CDR2 SVGAGI. Trimming removed 6 bases at V and 5 bases at J, with 16 bases between. This CDR3 is built from 14 residues. The CDR3 region is CASSPSMRVTEAFF. CDR3 sequence (DNA): TGTGCCAGCAGCCCCTCCATGAGGGTTACTGAAGCTTTCTTT.

The rearrangement links TRBV6-1 to TRBJ2-2; the D call may be TRBD1 or TRBD2 (6 bases each). The CDR3 is 15 amino acids. The V end lost 6 bases, the J end lost 6 bases, and 17 bases lay between the germline ends. CDR1 MNHNS and CDR2 SASEGT come from the germline V gene. The CDR3 coding sequence is TGTGCCAGCAGCCGGGGGCGGAGCGACCCCGGGGAGCTGTTTTTT. Protein sequence: CASSRGRSDPGELFF.

This clone was seen a few times. The chain carries TRBV20-1 and TRBJ1-1, with D possibly being TRBD1 (5 bases). The germline V gene has CDR1 DFQATT and CDR2 SNEGSKA (reference sequence). The CDR3 loop spans 8 amino acids. The DNA for the CDR3 is TGCAGCGGGGGGGGAGCTTTCTTT. Its protein product is CSGGGAFF.

This chain connects TRBV19 to TRBJ2-3; D is unresolved. The CDR3 totals 12 residues. The V gene's germline CDR1 is LNHDA and CDR2 SQIVND (reference sequence). Trimming cost V 6 bases and J 4 bases, with 8 bases left between them. CDR3 protein: CASSQSPDTQYF. In nucleotides, the CDR3 is TGTGCCAGTAGCCAGAGCCCAGATACGCAGTATTTT.